This TCR beta chain was sequenced in a study of T and B cells in COVID-19 patients. The wider study: Blood was sampled from COVID-19 patients who were either actively infected or recovered. Of about 19 active-infection patients, more than 9 were critically ill with mechanical ventilation or extracorporeal membrane oxygenation. Findings of the study overall: At recovery TRB diversity and richness exceeded healthy donors, after highly clonal active COVID-19 repertoires. Sorted SARS-CoV-2-responsive or tetramer+ T cells and CD4+, regulatory and CD8+ subsets were not yet sequenced.

Worth noting for this clonotype: The antigen remains undetermined.

BIOMED2 TRB-A/B primer pools were used in multiplex TRB PCR. TCRdb analysed the multiplex PCR reads with MiXCR anew, one entry per CDR3 protein. The sample shows more than 15,000 distinct CDR3 sequences, 27% of them seen only once. The V and J ends lost 1 base and 8 bases respectively, with 3 bases between them. Per germline, CDR1 SGHRS and CDR2 YFSETQ. This CDR3 is built from 11 residues. TRB was amplified from roughly 250-500 ng of blood genomic DNA. Sequenced: blood. The J gene is TRBJ2-2, the V gene TRBV5-1, with D unclear. The sequence derives from a human donor who had recovered from COVID-19. CDR3 sequence (DNA): TGCGCCAGCAGCTTGTCTGGGGAGCTGTTTTTT. Protein product: CASSLSGELFF.